A selection of T cell receptor beta chains follows, all from one sample in a study of CD8+ T cells in alopecia areata. This table comes from immunoSEQ multiplex PCR, and its TCRdb copy is limited to in-frame clones, with some not included. This table has approximately 210,000 clones, roughly three fifths appearing once. Material: CD4+ T cells sorted from blood, obtained between weeks 49 and 50, from a patient treated with tofacitinib. Receptor source: a human donor with alopecia areata. Each CDR3 is given with its conserved first and last residue. A D gene is named only where the DNA matches it firmly. The size entry is marked missing in some rows and otherwise reads once, few, many or a size class.

CDR3aa	CDR3nt	abundance	d_gene	j_gene	v_gene
CAISGWGANVLTF	TGTGCCATCAGTGGTTGGGGGGCCAACGTCCTGACTTTC	few	.	TRBJ2-6	TRBV10-3
CSVVPGGLLEAFF	TGCAGCGTCGTTCCGGGGGGTCTACTTGAAGCTTTCTTT	.	.	TRBJ1-1	TRBV29-1
CAIRGTAYEQYF	TGTGCCATCAGGGGGACGGCCTACGAGCAGTACTTC	.	.	TRBJ2-7	TRBV10-3
CASRRTGLSVDSPLHF	TGTGCCAGCAGACGAACAGGGCTCTCCGTTGATTCACCCCTCCACTTT	once	.	TRBJ1-6	TRBV7-2
CAADRANYGYTF	TGTGCCGCGGACAGGGCGAACTATGGCTACACCTTC	.	TRBD1	TRBJ1-2	TRBV30
CACQDRDKNIQYF	TGTGCCTGTCAGGACAGGGATAAAAACATTCAGTACTTC	.	TRBD1	TRBJ2-4	TRBV30
CSVGGREGYTF	TGCAGCGTTGGAGGACGTGAGGGCTACACCTTC	.	.	TRBJ1-2	TRBV29-1
CASSGQSYEQYF	TGTGCCAGTAGTGGACAGTCCTACGAGCAGTACTTC	.	.	TRBJ2-7	TRBV19
CAWSGAASGGVTRSTQYF	TGTGCCTGGAGTGGGGCGGCTAGCGGGGGGGTGACCCGGAGTACGCAGTATTTT	.	TRBD2	TRBJ2-3	TRBV30
CASCPAGNYGYTF	TGTGCCAGCTGTCCTGCTGGGAACTATGGCTACACCTTC	few	.	TRBJ1-2	TRBV6-6
CASTMWGQTYGYTF	TGTGCCAGCACCATGTGGGGACAGACCTATGGCTACACCTTC	.	TRBD1	TRBJ1-2	TRBV25-1
CSVQRLNTEAFF	TGCAGCGTACAGCGACTGAACACTGAAGCTTTCTTT	few	.	TRBJ1-1	TRBV29-1
CASSRASGGMDEQYF	TGCGCCAGCAGTAGAGCTAGCGGGGGGATGGACGAGCAGTACTTC	.	TRBD2	TRBJ2-7	TRBV5-1
CAIREPGQETQYF	TGTGCCATCAGGGAACCGGGTCAAGAGACCCAGTACTTC	.	.	TRBJ2-5	TRBV10-3
CASSQDFPGRYQPQHF	TGCGCCAGCAGCCAAGATTTCCCAGGGCGTTATCAGCCCCAGCATTTT	.	.	TRBJ1-5	TRBV4-3
CASNPSGGDTQYF	TGCGCCAGCAACCCCTCTGGAGGAGATACGCAGTATTTT	.	.	TRBJ2-3	TRBV5-1
CASSQTGAETQYF	TGCGCCAGCAGCCAAACAGGTGCGGAGACCCAGTACTTC	.	.	TRBJ2-5	TRBV4-3
CSVGQGQGGYEQYF	TGCAGCGTTGGACAGGGGCAGGGAGGCTACGAGCAGTACTTC	.	TRBD1	TRBJ2-7	TRBV29-1
CASSLTRDEQFF	TGTGCCAGCAGTTTGACCAGGGATGAGCAGTTCTTC	once	.	TRBJ2-1	TRBV27
CASSKMNEQFF	TGTGCCAGCAGCAAAATGAATGAGCAGTTCTTC	.	.	TRBJ2-1	TRBV7-2
CASSQVQGVNEKLFF	TGTGCCAGCAGCCAAGTTCAAGGGGTAAATGAAAAACTGTTTTTT	.	.	TRBJ1-4	TRBV14